This note documents a single T cell receptor beta chain sequence. Germline V gene data show CDR1 as MNHEY and CDR2 as SVGEGT. Trimming took 4 bases from V and 0 from J, leaving 18 bases between them. The CDR3 is 17 amino acids. This record comes from a study of control samples from healthy donors and cancer patients. Repertoires were generated with immunoSEQ multiplex PCR, while TCRdb's copy carries only in-frame clones and drops some. Of some 49,000 clones listed, 80% to 90% were seen once; the top ten hold 2.8%. The chain has TRBV6-2 or TRBV6-3 and TRBJ1-1; no clear D. This TCR was recovered from a woman aged 45 to 65 with lung cancer. Sequenced: PBMCs. The CDR3 DNA follows: TGTGCCAGCAGTTCCCGGACCCTTTCTTTCATGAACACTGAAGCTTTCTTT. The encoded protein is CASSSRTLSFMNTEAFF.